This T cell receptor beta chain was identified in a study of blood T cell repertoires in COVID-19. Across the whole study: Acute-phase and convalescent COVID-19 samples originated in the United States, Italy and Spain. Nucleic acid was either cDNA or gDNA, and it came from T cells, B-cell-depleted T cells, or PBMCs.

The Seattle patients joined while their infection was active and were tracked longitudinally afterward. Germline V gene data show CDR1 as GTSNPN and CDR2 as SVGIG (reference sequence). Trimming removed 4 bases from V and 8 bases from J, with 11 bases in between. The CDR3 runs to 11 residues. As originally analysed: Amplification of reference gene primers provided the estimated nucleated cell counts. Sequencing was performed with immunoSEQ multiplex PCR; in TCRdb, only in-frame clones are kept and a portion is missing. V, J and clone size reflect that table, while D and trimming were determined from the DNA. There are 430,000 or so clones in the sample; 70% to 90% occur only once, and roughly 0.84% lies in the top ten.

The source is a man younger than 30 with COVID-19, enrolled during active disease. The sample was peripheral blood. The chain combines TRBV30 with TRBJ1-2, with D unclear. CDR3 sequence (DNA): TGTGCCTGGACCCCCTATTGGGGCTACACCTTC. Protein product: CAWTPYWGYTF.